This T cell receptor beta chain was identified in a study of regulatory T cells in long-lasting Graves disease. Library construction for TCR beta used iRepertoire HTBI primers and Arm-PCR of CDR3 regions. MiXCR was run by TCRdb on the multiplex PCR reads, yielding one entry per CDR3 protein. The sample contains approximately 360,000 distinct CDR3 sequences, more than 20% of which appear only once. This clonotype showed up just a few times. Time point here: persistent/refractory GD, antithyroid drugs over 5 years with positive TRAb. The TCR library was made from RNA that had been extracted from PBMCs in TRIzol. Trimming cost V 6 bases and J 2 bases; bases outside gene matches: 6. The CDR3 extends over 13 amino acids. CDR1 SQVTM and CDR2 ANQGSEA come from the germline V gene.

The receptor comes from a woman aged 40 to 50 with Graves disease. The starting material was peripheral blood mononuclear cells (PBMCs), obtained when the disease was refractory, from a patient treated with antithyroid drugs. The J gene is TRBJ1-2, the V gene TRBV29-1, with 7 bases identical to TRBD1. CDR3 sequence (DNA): TGCAGCGTCCCCTCGACAGGGAACTATGGCTACACCTTC. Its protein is CSVPSTGNYGYTF.